Listed here are 12 T cell receptor beta chains from one sample, sequenced in a study of spatial heterogeneity in lung cancer (dated by TCRdb to about 2019). Broad study findings and their caveats: The tumor nonsynonymous mutation count correlated with the number of expanded intratumoral alpha and beta TCRs.

The sample's time point label, decoded: sample taken at primary tumor resection. Libraries were built with 5' RACE. TCRdb records NextSeq 500 as the sequencer. TCRdb passed the public sequencing reads through fastp at Q25 and MiXCR, retaining productive beta sequences. A single entry per CDR3 protein holds the most common genes and DNA from its merged rows. This sample is represented by about 13,000 distinct CDR3 sequences; just over 5% of them were singletons. Of the sample, approximately 26% is held by the ten largest clones. Their antigens are not known. Specimen: lung tumor tissue, collected at surgery. The receptor set was obtained from a male donor with early-stage non-small cell lung cancer.

Note on this clonotype: This beta chain turned up in a library designed for alpha chains; as an off-target read, its abundance says little. The chain is built from TRBV10-3 and TRBJ2-5; D is ambiguous. V was trimmed by 2 bases and J by 9 bases, leaving 10 bases between them. The germline gives CDR1 ENHRY, CDR2 SYGVKD. The CDR3 consists of 12 residues. The CDR3 protein is CAISEDIKAQYF. The CDR3 DNA is TGTGCCATCAGTGAGGACATTAAGGCCCAGTACTTC.

This clonotype was counted many times. Since the library was made to target alpha chains, this beta chain is a stray read and its abundance is not meaningful. V and J are TRBV29-1 and TRBJ1-1, with TRBD1 matching 8 bases. Germline trimming cut 6 bases from V and 4 bases from J; bases unmatched to any gene: 7. CDR1 and CDR2 (germline): SQVTM, ANQGSEA. The CDR3 is 13 amino acids. CDR3 region: CSVVQGASTEAFF. The CDR3 DNA follows: TGCAGCGTAGTCCAGGGGGCGAGCACTGAAGCTTTCTTT.

This clonotype has at least ten counts. Since it is a stray read in a library aimed at alpha chains, this beta chain has a size that is not meaningful. V gene TRBV28 combines with J gene TRBJ1-4; D gene unclear. Germline V lookup: CDR1 MDHEN, CDR2 SYDVKM. CDR3 length: 12 amino acids. V lost 6 bases, J lost 3 bases, and 5 bases lay in between. CDR3 in DNA: TGTGCCAGCAGCGACCCTAATGAAAAACTGTTTTTT. This encodes CASSDPNEKLFF.

This clonotype occurred many times. This beta chain is an off-target read within a library intended for alpha chains, so its frequency means little. This chain connects TRBV7-8 to TRBJ2-7; 8 bases are shared with TRBD2. CDR1 is SGHVS and CDR2 is FQNEAQ in the germline V gene. V shed 2 bases, J shed 4 bases, and the junction held 10 bases outside the gene matches. CDR3 length equals 16 residues. CDR3 nucleotide sequence: TGTGCCAGCAGCTTACCGGCGGGGGGAAAAAGGTACGAGCAGTACTTC. This gives the protein CASSLPAGGKRYEQYF.

Notes on this clonotype: Because the library targeted alpha chains, this beta chain is an off-target read whose size means little. The gene calls are TRBV11-2 and TRBJ2-1; no clear D gene. CDR3 length: 16 residues. The germline V gene has CDR1 SGHAT and CDR2 FQNNGV. Trimming removed 2 bases at V and 1 base at J, with 12 bases between. This CDR3 is CASSLSLSVSYNEQFF. DNA of the CDR3: TGTGCCAGCAGCTTAAGTTTAAGCGTTTCCTACAATGAGCAGTTCTTC.

This clonotype showed up many times. As an off-target read in a library built for alpha chains, this beta chain has a frequency of little significance. The gene calls are TRBV7-9 and TRBJ2-1; TRBD1 or TRBD2 may be the D gene (5 bases each). The CDR3 covers 15 residues. Per the germline V gene, CDR1 is SEHNR and CDR2 is FQNEAQ (reference sequence). With 5 bases removed from V and 4 bases from J, the gap between germline ends came to 15 bases. CDR3 DNA: TGTGCCAGCAGCCGACGGGACGGACGATACAATGAGCAGTTCTTC. The encoded protein is CASSRRDGRYNEQFF.

This clonotype has a handful of counts. This beta chain appears as a stray read in a library generated for alpha chains; its size is not informative. V and J are TRBV20-1 and TRBJ1-5; TRBD1 matches at 7 bases. V dropped 5 bases and J dropped 7; count of bases not matched to a gene: 11. Germline loops: CDR1 DFQATT, CDR2 SNEGSKA (reference sequence). The CDR3 has 14 amino acids. The CDR3 DNA sequence: TGCAGTGCTCAAGACAGGGTTCTTCGACAGCCCCAGCATTTT. The encoded protein is CSAQDRVLRQPQHF.

This clonotype was found many times. This beta chain is a stray sequence in a library constructed for alpha chains; its clone size is not meaningful. J is TRBJ1-5 and V is TRBV5-1; possible D gene TRBD1, 6 bases. The germline V gene encodes CDR1 SGHRS and CDR2 YFSETQ. Trimming removed 4 bases from V and 3 bases from J, with 11 bases in between. CDR3 length: 14 amino acids. CDR3 amino acids: CASSPGTTNQPQHF. The CDR3 nucleotides are TGCGCCAGCAGCCCCGGGACAACCAATCAGCCCCAGCATTTT.

The table lists this clonotype with many counts. Little can be read into the size of this beta chain, an off-target read in a library designed for alpha chains. CDR3 sequence reads: CAIHEGNLDEQFF. Here the CDR3 DNA reads TGTGCCATCCACGAGGGGAATTTGGATGAGCAGTTCTTC. The J gene is TRBJ2-1, the V gene TRBV6-2 or TRBV6-3; D tentatively fits TRBD1 or TRBD2 (5 bases each). The CDR3 is 13 residues long. Per germline, CDR1 MNHEY and CDR2 SVGEGT. The V end was cut by 10 bases, the J end by 8 bases, with 18 bases between.

Many counts were recorded for this clonotype. This beta chain slipped into a library made for alpha chains as a stray read, so its size is not meaningful. This chain connects TRBV6-2 or TRBV6-3 to TRBJ1-1; 9 nucleotides align to TRBD1. Trimming at V came to 6 bases and at J to 4 bases, leaving 9 bases not matched to a gene. Germline CDR1 is MNHEY and CDR2 is SVGEGT. This CDR3 is built from 15 residues. The CDR3 region is CASSPNRGHGTEAFF. The CDR3 coding sequence is TGTGCCAGCAGCCCAAACAGGGGGCATGGCACTGAAGCTTTCTTT.

This clonotype was seen many times. The size of this beta chain means little, since it is a stray read in a library made for alpha chains. The chain joins TRBV29-1 to TRBJ2-3; D is ambiguous. Germline CDR1 reads SQVTM; CDR2 reads ANQGSEA. CDR3 length equals 16 residues. Trimming pared 7 bases from V and 6 bases from J, leaving 26 bases between. For the CDR3, the DNA is TGCAGCGCTCTTTCCTCGAGTCAAGGAATATCGGATACGCAGTATTTT. Translation: CSALSSSQGISDTQYF.

This clonotype was seen at least ten times. The library was prepared for alpha chains; this beta chain is a stray read, so its frequency means little. This sequence joins TRBV10-2 and TRBJ2-7; TRBD2 matches 9 bases. The CDR3 is made up of 14 amino acids. V lost 6 bases to trimming and J lost 4 bases; unmatched junction nucleotides: 7. CDR1 is WSHSY and CDR2 is SAAADI in the germline V gene. This chain's CDR3 is CASRVTSGLYEQYF. In DNA, the CDR3 is TGCGCCAGCAGGGTGACTAGCGGTCTTTACGAGCAGTACTTC.